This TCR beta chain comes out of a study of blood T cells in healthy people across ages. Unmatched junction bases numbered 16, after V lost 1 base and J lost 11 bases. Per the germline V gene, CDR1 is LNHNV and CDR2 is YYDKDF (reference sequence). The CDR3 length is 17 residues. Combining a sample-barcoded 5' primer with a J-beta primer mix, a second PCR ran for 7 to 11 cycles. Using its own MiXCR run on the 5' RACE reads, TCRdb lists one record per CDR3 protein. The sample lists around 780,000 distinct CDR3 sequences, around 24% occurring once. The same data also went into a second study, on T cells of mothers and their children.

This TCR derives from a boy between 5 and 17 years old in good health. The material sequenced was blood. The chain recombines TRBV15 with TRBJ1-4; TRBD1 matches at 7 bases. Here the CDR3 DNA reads TGTGCCACCAGCAGAGTTTGGGGAGACAGGGTCGTACGGAAACTGTTTTTT. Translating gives CATSRVWGDRVVRKLFF.